This T cell receptor (beta chain) was found in a study of cytomegalovirus exposure and HLA in healthy donors. Study at large: An analysis done earlier identified 90 million to 120 million unique TCR beta sequences from about 180 million T cells.

Both 60 Vbeta primers and 13 Jbeta primers went into the PCR. Sequencing was performed with immunoSEQ multiplex PCR; in TCRdb, only in-frame clones are kept and a portion is missing. Found here are 160,000 or so clones, around 80% of them singletons; the top ten hold more than 1.2%. Germline V lookup: CDR1 SGHRS, CDR2 YFSETQ. Trimming shortened V by 2 bases and J by 0 bases, and 6 bases separated the two germline ends. This CDR3 has 14 amino acids. The chain recombines TRBV5-1 with TRBJ1-3; D call uncertain. The sequence came from a male donor in good health and CMV-seronegative. The sequenced sample consisted of PBMCs. CDR3 in DNA: TGCGCCAGCAGCTTAGGAGGCTCTGGAAACACCATATATTTT. It codes for CASSLGGSGNTIYF.